This TCR beta chain was identified during a study of blood T cell repertoires in COVID-19. Study background: There were acute and convalescent COVID-19 samples, and they came from the United States, Italy and Spain. PBMCs, B-cell-depleted T cells, or T cells provided the cDNA or gDNA that made up the material.

Generated by immunoSEQ multiplex PCR, the TCRdb table keeps only in-frame clones and is missing some. The table records more than 70,000 clones, about four fifths of them present only once. The TCR was taken from a woman in her seventies with acute or convalescent COVID-19. Sequencing was done on a sample of peripheral blood.

CDR3 region: CASSPRSTVPGELFF. CDR3 DNA: TGTGCCAGCTCTCCGAGATCGACTGTTCCCGGGGAGCTGTTTTTT. The genes are TRBV18 and TRBJ2-2; D ambiguous. Germline V gives CDR1 KGHSH, CDR2 LQKENI. The CDR3 loop spans 15 amino acids. Trimming cost V 6 bases and J 6 bases, with 17 bases left between them.